The entry below gives a single T cell receptor beta chain sequence along with its context. What it binds is unknown. The entry originates in a study of T cells in Graves' hyperthyroidism and ophthalmopathy. Study-wide findings and caveats: Stable hyperthyroidism was told apart from ophthalmopathy by a model built on 13 V-J features. Most thyroid clonotypes that were expanded above 0.001 also turned up in blood.

The investigators amplified TCR beta CDR3 regions from RNA transcripts. HTBI primers were employed in a first-round RT-PCR of the TCR CDR3. TCRdb used MiXCR to reprocess the multiplex PCR reads, holding one entry per CDR3 protein. Among about 770,000 distinct CDR3 sequences listed, roughly a sixth were seen once. Uncontrolled infection, other autoimmune disease, pregnancy or lactation disqualified patients from enrolment. Sample: blood. This clonotype was obtained from a woman aged 50 to 60 with Graves' hyperthyroidism that later progressed to Graves' ophthalmopathy.

As DNA, the CDR3 is TGTGCCAGCAGCCAAAACCCTCTCGCCAGTGACAGGGTTTTGGCCAAAAACATTCAGTACTTC. Its protein is CASSQNPLASDRVLAKNIQYF. The V gene is TRBV3-1, the J gene TRBJ2-4; TRBD1 matches at 7 bases. Germline assignment: CDR1 LGHDT and CDR2 YNNKEL (reference sequence). This CDR3 is built from 21 residues. V lost 2 bases and J lost 1; bases outside the gene matches: 20. The variable domain in full, completed from reference TRBV3-1 and TRBJ2-4, reads DTAVSQTPKYLVTQMGNDKSIKCEQNLGHDTMYWYKQDSKKFLKIMFSYNNKELIINETVPNRFSPKSPDKAHLNLHINSLELGDSAVYFCASSQNPLASDRVLAKNIQYFGAGTRLSVL.